Following are 20 T cell receptor beta chains from one sample sequenced in a study of blood T cells in healthy people across ages. Sample-barcoded 5' priming and a J-beta primer mix drove a second PCR of about 6 to 12 cycles. TCRdb independently ran MiXCR on the 5' RACE reads; one entry per CDR3 protein. Here the sample spans hundreds of thousands of distinct CDR3 sequences, 53% being singletons. Sequenced: blood. These receptor sequences come from a man older than 75 in good health.

The rearrangement uses TRBV21-1 and TRBJ2-5; the table's D call of TRBD1 was not tested on the DNA. TRBV21-1 is noted as a pseudogene. The CDR3 length is 10 residues. CDR3: CAPGGCEQYF. CDR3 in DNA: TGTGCCCCAGGGGGGTGTGAGCAGTACTTC.

This clonotype was seen a few times. This chain joins TRBV5-5 and TRBJ1-1; unclear D gene. This CDR3 contains 14 residues. V was shortened by 4 bases and J by 8 bases, with 18 bases between the two germline ends. Germline V gene sequence: CDR1 SGHKS, CDR2 YYEKEE (reference sequence). The CDR3 nucleotides are TGTGCCAGCAGCCTCCAACTGGGAATACGAGAAGCTTTCTTT. Protein product: CASSLQLGIREAFF.

Points on this clonotype: Relative to the germline gene, one junction end is altered; a read error may explain this. V gene TRBV6-6 combines with J gene TRBJ2-5; unclear D gene. There are 13 residues in the CDR3. In germline, CDR1 is MNHNY, CDR2 SVGAGI (reference sequence). The CDR3 region is CASSSQNQETEYF. DNA of the CDR3: TGTGCCAGCAGTTCCCAGAACCAAGAGACCGAGTACTTC.

This chain connects TRBV3-1 to TRBJ2-7, with 10 bases identical to TRBD2. Germline lookup yields CDR1 LGHDT and CDR2 YNNKEL (reference sequence). J gave up 4 bases and V 4 bases, and 10 bases lay outside the gene matches. The CDR3 runs to 16 residues. This chain's CDR3 is CASSRGEVAGGYEQYF. For the CDR3, the DNA is TGTGCCAGCAGCCGCGGGGAAGTAGCGGGAGGATACGAGCAGTACTTC.

The chain links TRBV6-1 to TRBJ2-3, with 12 nucleotides matching TRBD2. The CDR3 spans 19 residues. The junction had 18 bases not matched to a gene; V was cut back by 6 bases and J by 5 bases. Germline CDR1 MNHNS, CDR2 SASEGT. The DNA for the CDR3 is TGTGCCAGCAGGGGGGGACTAGCGGGCTCCCAGGGGCTGGGAGATACGCAGTATTTT. This sequence encodes CASRGGLAGSQGLGDTQYF.

The rearrangement joins TRBV7-2 to TRBJ2-3, with a tentative D call TRBD1 (6 bases). Germline loops: CDR1 SGHTA, CDR2 FQGNSA. The V and J ends lost 5 bases and 14 bases respectively, with 23 bases between them. The CDR3 contains 14 residues. In DNA, the CDR3 is TGTGCCAGCAGCCGGCTGGGGGCAGAAAGATACGCGTATTTT. Translation gives CASSRLGAERYAYF.

The chain joins TRBV5-1 to TRBJ2-5; 9 bases agree with TRBD1. The germline gives CDR1 SGHRS, CDR2 YFSETQ. V was clipped by 2 bases and J by 4 bases; unmatched bases: 6. This CDR3 contains 15 residues. As DNA, the CDR3 is TGCGCCAGCAGCTTTGAAGGACAGGGGCGAGAGACCCAGTACTTC. This sequence encodes CASSFEGQGRETQYF.

The chain employs TRBV6-1 and TRBJ2-1; a weak D match, TRBD1 (6 bases). V lost 4 bases and J 3 bases, leaving 16 bases between the germline ends. The V gene's germline CDR1 is MNHNS and CDR2 SASEGT. This CDR3 contains 16 residues. DNA for the CDR3: TGTGCCAGCAGTGCCACCGACAGGAACCTCTACAATGAGCAGTTCTTC. Translation gives CASSATDRNLYNEQFF.

The genes are TRBV4-1 and TRBJ2-7; 9 bases match TRBD2. The CDR3 totals 15 residues. Per the germline V gene, CDR1 is MGHRA and CDR2 is YSYEKL. Unmatched junction bases numbered 9, after V lost 4 bases and J lost 5 bases. The CDR3 nucleotides read TGCGCCAGCAGCCGAATCCCGGGACTAGCTAACGAGCAGTACTTC. Translating it yields CASSRIPGLANEQYF.

The V call is TRBV20-1, the J call TRBJ1-4, with D possibly being TRBD1 (5 bases). The germline gives CDR1 DFQATT, CDR2 SNEGSKA (reference sequence). CDR3 size: 17 residues. V was trimmed by 0 bases and J by 3 bases, leaving 17 bases between them. The CDR3 sequence: CSARDPLSGGPNEKLFF. CDR3 nucleotides: TGCAGTGCTAGAGACCCATTGAGTGGGGGACCTAATGAAAAACTGTTTTTT.

The chain is built from TRBV9 and TRBJ2-4; 8 bases are shared with TRBD2. The J call may be wrong; the DNA end is better matched by TRBJ2-7. CDR1 and CDR2 from the germline V gene are SGDLS and YYNGEE. There are 15 residues in the CDR3. The CDR3 here is CASNVGVAGIYEQYF. The CDR3 DNA reads TGTGCCAGCAACGTGGGGGTAGCGGGGATATACGAGCAGTACTTC.

Worth noting for this clonotype: The junction departs from the called germline gene at one end, perhaps through a read error. CDR3 residues: CAGRTTGGLSPLHF. CDR3 DNA sequence: TGTGCCGGGAGGACTACAGGGGGTCTTTCACCCCTCCACTTT. The chain has TRBV30 and TRBJ1-6, with 8 bases matching TRBD1. In germline, CDR1 is GTSNPN, CDR2 SVGIG (reference sequence). The CDR3 is made up of 14 amino acids.

Points on this clonotype: One end of the junction varies from germline; a read error may be responsible. The chain links TRBV3-1 to TRBJ2-1; 8 bases line up with TRBD1. Germline CDR1 and CDR2: LGHDT and YNNKEL (reference sequence). This CDR3 region has 16 residues. CDR3 loop: CTSSQAGGEQRNEQFF. The CDR3 bases are TGTACCAGCAGCCAAGCAGGGGGCGAACAACGCAATGAGCAGTTCTTC.

Notes on this clonotype: A read error may produce the germline difference seen at one junction end. Here the CDR3 DNA reads TGTGCCAGCAGGCCCATCGGACTAGCGGGTATCGGTGAGCAGTTTTTC. Amino acids: CASRPIGLAGIGEQFF. This chain connects TRBV2 to TRBJ2-1, with 11 bases aligning to TRBD2. Germline CDR1 SNHLY, CDR2 FYNNEI. This CDR3 spans 16 amino acids.

This clonotype showed up just once. This chain connects TRBV24-1 to TRBJ2-5, with D uncertain. This CDR3 has 16 amino acids. Germline V gene sequence: CDR1 KGHDR, CDR2 SFDVKD. Trimming took 0 bases from V and 1 from J, leaving 11 bases between them. As DNA, the CDR3 is TGTGCCACCAGTGATTTGGGCCAGGCAACCCAAGAGACCCAGTACTTC. This sequence encodes CATSDLGQATQETQYF.

The sample holds one count of this clonotype. This chain uses TRBV7-2 with TRBJ2-5; TRBD1 matches 9 bases. Germline V lookup: CDR1 SGHTA, CDR2 FQGNSA. The CDR3 is 15 amino acids. V dropped 5 bases and J dropped 5; count of bases not matched to a gene: 9. The CDR3 nucleotides are TGTGCCAGCAGCGAAGAGGGGACAGGGAGGGAGACCCAGTACTTC. It encodes CASSEEGTGRETQYF.

The chain is built from TRBV5-1 and TRBJ2-7; D perhaps matches TRBD2 (9 bases). Germline lookup yields CDR1 SGHRS and CDR2 YFSETQ. This CDR3 has 15 amino acids. V lost 4 bases and J 3 bases, leaving 17 bases between the germline ends. The DNA of the CDR3 is TGCGCCAGCAGCCAGGGGGCTAGCGGGAACTACGAGCAGTACTTC. Translated, it gives CASSQGASGNYEQYF.

This chain links TRBV5-5 with TRBJ2-1, with a weak D call TRBD1 (6 bases). Trimming took 2 bases from V and 4 from J, leaving 16 bases between them. The germline CDR1 and CDR2 sequences are SGHKS and YYEKEE (reference sequence). This CDR3 region has 16 residues. The CDR3 here is CASSFGNRDTYNEQFF. CDR3 in DNA: TGTGCCAGCAGCTTCGGGAACCGGGACACTTACAATGAGCAGTTCTTC.

This CDR3 reads CASSQESGVGYF. The CDR3 DNA is TGTGCCAGCAGCCAAGAATCAGGGGTCGGGTACTTC. The chain carries TRBV14 and TRBJ2-5; D may be TRBD1 (6 bases). The V gene lost 0 bases and the J gene lost 13 bases, with 12 bases spanning the gap. Germline CDR1 and CDR2: SGHDN and FVKESK. The CDR3 spans 12 residues.

The sample holds a few counts of this clonotype. V gene TRBV6-5 combines with J gene TRBJ2-5; TRBD2 aligns across 7 bases. The V segment lost 5 bases and the J segment 5 bases; nucleotides outside the gene matches: 8. Germline CDR1 is MNHEY and CDR2 is SVGAGI. The CDR3 consists of 14 residues. CDR3: CASSPRGIGETQYF. The CDR3 DNA reads as TGTGCCAGCAGTCCGCGGGGGATCGGGGAGACCCAGTACTTC.